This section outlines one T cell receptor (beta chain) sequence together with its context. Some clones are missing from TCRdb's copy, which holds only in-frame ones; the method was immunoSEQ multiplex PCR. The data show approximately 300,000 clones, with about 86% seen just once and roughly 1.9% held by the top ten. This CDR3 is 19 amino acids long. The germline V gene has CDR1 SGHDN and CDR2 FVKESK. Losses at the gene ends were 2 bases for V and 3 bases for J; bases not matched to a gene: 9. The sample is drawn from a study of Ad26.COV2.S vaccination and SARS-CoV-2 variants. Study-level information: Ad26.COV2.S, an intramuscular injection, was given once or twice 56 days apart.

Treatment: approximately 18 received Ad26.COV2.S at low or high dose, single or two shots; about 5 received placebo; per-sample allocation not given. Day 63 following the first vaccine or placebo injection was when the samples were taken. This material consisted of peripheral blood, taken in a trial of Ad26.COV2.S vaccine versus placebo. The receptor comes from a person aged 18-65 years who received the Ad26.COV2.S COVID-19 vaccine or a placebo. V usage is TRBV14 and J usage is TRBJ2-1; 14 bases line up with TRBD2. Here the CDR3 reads CASSQPRGLAGALYNEQFF. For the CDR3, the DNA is TGTGCCAGCAGCCAACCCCGGGGACTAGCGGGGGCCCTCTACAATGAGCAGTTCTTC.